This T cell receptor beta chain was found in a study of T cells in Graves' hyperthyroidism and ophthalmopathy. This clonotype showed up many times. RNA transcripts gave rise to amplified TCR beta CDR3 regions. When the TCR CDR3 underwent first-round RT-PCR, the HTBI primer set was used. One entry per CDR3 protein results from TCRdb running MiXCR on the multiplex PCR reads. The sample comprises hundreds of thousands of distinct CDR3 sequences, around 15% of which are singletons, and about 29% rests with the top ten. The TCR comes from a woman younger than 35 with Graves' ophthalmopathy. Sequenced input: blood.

This chain's CDR3 is CASSHGGFGSGVHGTQYF. As DNA, the CDR3 is TGTGCCAGCAGCCACGGTGGATTCGGTTCAGGGGTTCATGGTACGCAGTATTTT. The rearrangement links TRBV3-1 to TRBJ2-3; D is perhaps TRBD1 (6 bases). Looked up from germline, CDR1 is LGHDT and CDR2 is YNNKEL (reference sequence). Between the trimmed V and J ends, which lost 3 bases and 8 bases, there was a span of 27 bases. The CDR3 sequence is 18 residues long.